Listed below are T cell receptor beta chains from one sample, sequenced in a study of blood T cell repertoires in COVID-19. Data came from immunoSEQ multiplex PCR; TCRdb stores just in-frame clones and leaves some out. The profile shows about 270,000 clones, roughly 93% of them singletons. Sequencing was performed on PBMCs or T cells enriched from blood (not recorded which). The receptors shown here come from a woman aged 40 to 50 with acute COVID-19. CDR3s include the opening cysteine and the closing phenylalanine or tryptophan. A D gene is named only where the DNA matches it firmly.

TRBD2	TRBJ2-1	TRBV30	TGTGCCTGGAAGAAGCGGGGGGTATACAATGAGCAGTTCTTC	CAWKKRGVYNEQFF
.	TRBJ1-1	TRBV5-1	TGCGCCAGCAGCCCAATCTTAGGGGGTGGGAACACTGAAGCTTTCTTT	CASSPILGGGNTEAFF
TRBD2	TRBJ2-2	TRBV2	TGTGCCAGCAGTGATCGGGGGGTGGTTAGCGGGGAGCTGTTTTTT	CASSDRGVVSGELFF
TRBD1	TRBJ1-2	TRBV5-8	TGTGCCAGCAGCTTCCGTTTACAGGGGAGCGTAGTTGGCTACACCTTC	CASSFRLQGSVVGYTF
.	TRBJ2-2	TRBV6-5	TGTGCCAGCAGTTATGGGGAGGCCGGGGAGCTGTTTTTT	CASSYGEAGELFF
TRBD1	TRBJ1-3	TRBV9	TGTGCCAGCAGCGTTGACAGGGAGGGAAACACCATATATTTT	CASSVDREGNTIYF
.	TRBJ2-7	TRBV6-1	TGTGCCAGCAGTGAAGGGCGCAGGGTTGACGAGCAGTACTTC	CASSEGRRVDEQYF
.	TRBJ2-2	TRBV3-1/TRBV3-2	TGTGCCAGCGGGTCGTGGGCAGCGAACACCGGGGAGCTGTTTTTT	CASGSWAANTGELFF
TRBD1	TRBJ1-1	TRBV11-3	TGTGCCAGCAGCCGACAGGGACAGGGTTACGTTCTGAACACTGAAGCTTTCTTT	CASSRQGQGYVLNTEAFF
TRBD2	TRBJ2-1	TRBV9	TGTGCCAGCAGCGCTGATCGGTTATCGCCGAGCAGACTAGCGGAATACAATGAGCAGTTCTTC	CASSADRLSPSRLAEYNEQFF
TRBD2	TRBJ2-7	TRBV4-1	TGCGCCAGCAGCCAAGACCGCGGGAGAGTCTACGAGCAGTACTTC	CASSQDRGRVYEQYF
.	TRBJ2-1	TRBV7-7	TGTGCTAGCAGCCCTGGGGACATCGGACTCACTTATTCCTACAATGAGCAGTTCTTC	CASSPGDIGLTYSYNEQFF
TRBD2	TRBJ2-3	TRBV6-6	TGTGCCAGCAGAACGGGGGGACCCGACACAGATACGCAGTATTTT	CASRTGGPDTDTQYF
.	TRBJ1-6	TRBV28	TGTGCCAGCAGTTTATGGCAGGGGTCGGCCCTCCACTTT	CASSLWQGSALHF
TRBD2	TRBJ2-1	TRBV4-2	TGTGCCAGCAGCCAAGATCTTGCGGGGGTAGGTGGAGGCGAGCAGTTCTTC	CASSQDLAGVGGGEQFF
TRBD1	TRBJ2-2	TRBV9	TGTGCCAGCAGCGTAAGAACAGGGGCCGGGGAGCTGTTTTTT	CASSVRTGAGELFF